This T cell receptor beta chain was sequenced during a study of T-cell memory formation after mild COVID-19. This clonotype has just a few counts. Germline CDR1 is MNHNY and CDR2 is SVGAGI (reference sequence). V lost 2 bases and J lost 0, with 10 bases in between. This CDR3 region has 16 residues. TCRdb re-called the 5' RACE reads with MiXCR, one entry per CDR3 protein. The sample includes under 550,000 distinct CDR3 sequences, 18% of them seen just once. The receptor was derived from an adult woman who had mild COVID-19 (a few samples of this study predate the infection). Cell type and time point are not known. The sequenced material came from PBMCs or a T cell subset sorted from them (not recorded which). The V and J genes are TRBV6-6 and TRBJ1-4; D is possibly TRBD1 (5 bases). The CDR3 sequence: CASSYVRGATNEKLFF. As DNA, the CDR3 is TGTGCCAGCAGTTACGTAAGGGGCGCAACTAATGAAAAACTGTTTTTT.